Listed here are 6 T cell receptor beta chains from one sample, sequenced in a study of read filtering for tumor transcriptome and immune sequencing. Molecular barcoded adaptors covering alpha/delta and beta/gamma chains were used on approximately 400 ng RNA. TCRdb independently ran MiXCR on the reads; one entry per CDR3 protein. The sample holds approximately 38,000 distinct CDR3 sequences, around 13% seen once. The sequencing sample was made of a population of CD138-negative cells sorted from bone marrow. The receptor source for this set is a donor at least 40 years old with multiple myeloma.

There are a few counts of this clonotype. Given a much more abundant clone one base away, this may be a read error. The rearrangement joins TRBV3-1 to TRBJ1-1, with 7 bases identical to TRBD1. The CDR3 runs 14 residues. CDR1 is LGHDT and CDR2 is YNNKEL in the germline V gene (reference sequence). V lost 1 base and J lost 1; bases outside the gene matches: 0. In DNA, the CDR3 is TGTGCCAGCAGCCAAGGACAGGGGAACACTGAAGCTTTCTTT. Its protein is CASSQGQGNTEAFF.

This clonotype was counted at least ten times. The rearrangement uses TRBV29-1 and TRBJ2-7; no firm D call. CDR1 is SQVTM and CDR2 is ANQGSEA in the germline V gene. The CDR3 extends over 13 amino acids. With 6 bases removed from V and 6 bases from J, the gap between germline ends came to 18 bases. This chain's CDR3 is CSVTNTVRGEQYF. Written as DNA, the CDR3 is TGCAGCGTAACTAATACAGTAAGAGGCGAGCAGTACTTC.

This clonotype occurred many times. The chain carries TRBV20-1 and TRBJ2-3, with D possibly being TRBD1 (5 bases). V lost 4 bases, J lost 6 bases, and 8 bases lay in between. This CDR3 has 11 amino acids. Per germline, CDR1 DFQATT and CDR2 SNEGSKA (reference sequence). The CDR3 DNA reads TGCAGTGCTATAGGGGTGGATACGCAGTATTTT. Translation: CSAIGVDTQYF.

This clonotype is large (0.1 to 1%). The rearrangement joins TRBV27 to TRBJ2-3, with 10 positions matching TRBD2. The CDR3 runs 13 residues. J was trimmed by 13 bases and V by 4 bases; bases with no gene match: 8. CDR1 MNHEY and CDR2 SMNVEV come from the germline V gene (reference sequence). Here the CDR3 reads CASSSSSGRAEYF. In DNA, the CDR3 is TGTGCCAGCAGTTCCTCCAGCGGGAGGGCCGAGTATTTT.

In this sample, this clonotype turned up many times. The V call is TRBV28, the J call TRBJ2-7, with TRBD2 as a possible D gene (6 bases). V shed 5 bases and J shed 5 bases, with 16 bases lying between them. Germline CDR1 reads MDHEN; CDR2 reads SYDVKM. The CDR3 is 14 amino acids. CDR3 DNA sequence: TGTGCCAGCAGTCCCGGGACGGGAGCTAACGAGCAGTACTTC. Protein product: CASSPGTGANEQYF.

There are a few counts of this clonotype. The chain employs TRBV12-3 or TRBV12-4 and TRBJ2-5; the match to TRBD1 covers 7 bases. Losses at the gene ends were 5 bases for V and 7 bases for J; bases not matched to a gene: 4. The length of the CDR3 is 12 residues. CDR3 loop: CASSLTGLTQYF. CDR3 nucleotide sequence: TGTGCCAGCAGTCTGACAGGGTTGACCCAGTACTTC.